The clone carrying this TCR beta chain was counted a few times. For the library, individual cDNA molecules each received unique molecular identifiers. One entry per CDR3 protein, called by TCRdb with MiXCR from the 5' RACE reads. The sample carries roughly 81,000 distinct CDR3 sequences, around a sixth recorded once. Germline V CDR1 and CDR2: MDHEN, SYDVKM. Trimming pared 5 bases from V and 8 bases from J, leaving 12 bases between. This CDR3 contains 12 residues. Total RNA was isolated from whole blood that had not been fractionated. These data are taken from a study of human T cells and chemical hapten exposure.

V gene TRBV28 combines with J gene TRBJ1-1, with a possible D match to TRBD1 (6 bases). The origin of this receptor is a female donor in good health. CDR3: CASSVKDSEAFF. For the CDR3, the DNA is TGTGCCAGCAGTGTAAAGGACAGCGAAGCTTTCTTT.